This T cell receptor (beta chain) came from a study of regulatory T cells in long-lasting Graves disease (dated by TCRdb to 2020 to 2023). Turning to the overall study: Persistent Graves' disease was defined as persistently positive TSH receptor autoantibodies together with antithyroid drug treatment for over 5 years. In the clinical cohort, patients with persistent Graves' disease had used antithyroid drugs for an average of about 9.4 years. TCR sequencing covered around 13 persistent and approximately 20 newly diagnosed Graves' disease patients, some 35 samples in total. Peripheral blood TCR sequencing and RNA sequencing compared persistent Graves' disease patients with newly diagnosed Graves' disease patients. The study was conducted in China and was registered as a clinical trial.

There are 17 amino acids in the CDR3, from cysteine to phenylalanine inclusive. The only DNA kept is the CDR3, 51 bases in frame from the first base. V was cut back by 6 bases and J by 1 base, leaving a gap of 20 bases between them. What this sample's time point label stands for: persistent/refractory GD, antithyroid drugs over 5 years with positive TRAb. For both TCR sequencing and RNA sequencing, RNA was extracted from PBMCs in TRIzol. Graves' disease was diagnosed according to American Thyroid Association guidelines. Recruitment of patients was carried out at an endocrinology department in Xi'an, China. From each patient, 8 to 10 milliliters of peripheral blood was collected into an EDTA anticoagulant tube. Ficoll Paque Plus density gradient separation was used to isolate PBMCs, and no further T cell sorting was done. An Agilent 2100 Bioanalyzer and agarose gel were used to check RNA quality, and a NanoDrop 2000 was used to measure RNA concentration.

The library came from multiplex PCR. The data were produced on an Illumina HiSeq 4000. iRepertoire HTBI primers and Arm-PCR amplification of CDR3 regions were used to construct TCR beta libraries. Before sequencing, the PCR products went through gel purification. Regarding the original processing steps: Across samples, approximately 68 TRBV and 14 TRBJ segments were identified and used for gene usage analysis of CDR3 amino acid clonotypes. Filtered high-quality paired reads were merged into contigs using COPE and FqMerger. Contigs were aligned with BLAST to IMGT TRBV, TRBD and TRBJ reference genes, and CDR3 was defined per IMGT. Any clonotype with a frequency above 0.1% was counted as a highly expanded clone. Shannon entropy was used to measure repertoire diversity, and the Gini coefficient was used to measure V-J evenness. A clonotype found in more than one individual was treated as public. TCRdb reprocessing: public reads trimmed at Q25 with fastp, clones called with MiXCR, in-frame beta chains kept. All rows with the same CDR3 protein become a single entry with the most common DNA and genes. Here the V and J calls rest on TCRdb's processing, not on the authors' analysis. The sample profile shows hundreds of thousands of distinct CDR3 sequences; less than 25% of them were found once. The ten largest clones capture roughly 8% of the sample.

General study outcomes and caveats: The small sample size was acknowledged by the authors as a limitation that may reduce accuracy. Sequencing and analysis were limited to the TCR beta chain. Preferential use of TRBV28, TRBJ1-2 and TRBJ2-5 was observed in persistent disease, whereas TRBV20-1 and TRBJ2-1 were favored in newly diagnosed disease. Lower TCR Shannon entropy and fewer highly expanded clones were observed in persistent Graves' disease patients than in newly diagnosed patients, which suggested clonal expansion. Patients with persistent disease shared more public clonotypes (fewer than 3,000) than newly diagnosed patients did (966). Only peripheral blood was studied, because thyroid tissue, the primary lesion, was inaccessible.

Points on this clonotype: What this receptor recognizes is not known. No much larger clone exists at a distance of one base, and base qualities are not known.

This specimen was peripheral blood mononuclear cells (PBMCs), taken when the disease was refractory, from a patient treated with antithyroid drugs. This sequence originates from a female donor with Graves disease. The rearranged segments are TRBV12-3 or TRBV12-4 and TRBJ2-3, with TRBD2 as a weak D call on 6 bases. The CDR3 here reads CASSPRSGVSRTDTQYF. In nucleotides, the sequence is TGTGCCAGCAGCCCACGGTCGGGGGTGTCGCGCACAGATACGCAGTATTTT.